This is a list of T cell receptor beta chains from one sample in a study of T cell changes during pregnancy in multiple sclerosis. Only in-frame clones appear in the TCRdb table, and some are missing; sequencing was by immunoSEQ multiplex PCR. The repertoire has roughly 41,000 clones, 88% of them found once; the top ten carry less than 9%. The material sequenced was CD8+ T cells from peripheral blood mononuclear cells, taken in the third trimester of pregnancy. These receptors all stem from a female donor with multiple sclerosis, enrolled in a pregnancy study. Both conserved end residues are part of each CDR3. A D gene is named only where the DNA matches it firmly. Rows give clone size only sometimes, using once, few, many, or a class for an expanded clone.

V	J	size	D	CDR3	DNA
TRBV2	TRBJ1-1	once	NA	CASRPGEAFF	TGTGCCAGCAGACCGGGAGAAGCTTTCTTT
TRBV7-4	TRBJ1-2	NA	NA	CASSVRDNNGYTF	TGTGCCAGCAGCGTCCGGGACAATAATGGCTACACCTTC
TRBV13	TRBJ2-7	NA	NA	CASSLGHLYLEQYF	TGTGCCAGCAGCTTAGGCCACCTATATTTAGAGCAGTACTTC
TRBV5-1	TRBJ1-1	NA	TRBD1	CASSGGQGAGTEAFF	TGCGCCAGCAGCGGGGGACAGGGGGCTGGCACTGAAGCTTTCTTT
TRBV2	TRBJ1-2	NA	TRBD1	CASYGQGLSYGYTF	TGTGCCAGCTACGGACAGGGGTTAAGCTATGGCTACACCTTC
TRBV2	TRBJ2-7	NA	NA	CASSFAPGAYEQYF	TGTGCCAGCAGCTTCGCCCCAGGGGCCTACGAGCAGTACTTC
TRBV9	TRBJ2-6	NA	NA	CASSVWGVGANVLTF	TGTGCCAGCAGCGTATGGGGAGTTGGGGCCAACGTCCTGACTTTC
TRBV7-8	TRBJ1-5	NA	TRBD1	CASSFRGYSNQPQHF	TGTGCCAGCAGCTTCAGGGGGTATAGCAATCAGCCCCAGCATTTT
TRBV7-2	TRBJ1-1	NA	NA	CASSLRGGGNTEAFF	TGTGCCAGCAGCCTGCGGGGCGGCGGGAACACTGAAGCTTTCTTT
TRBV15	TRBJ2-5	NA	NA	CATSPQGGSGGETQYF	TGTGCCACCAGCCCCCAGGGGGGAAGCGGGGGAGAGACCCAGTACTTC
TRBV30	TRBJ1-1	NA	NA	CASVGEMNTEAFF	TGTGCCTCGGTAGGGGAAATGAACACTGAAGCTTTCTTT
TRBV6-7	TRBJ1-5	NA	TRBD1	CASSRHRGPWTNQPQHF	TGTGCCAGCAGTCGTCACAGGGGCCCCTGGACCAATCAGCCCCAGCATTTT
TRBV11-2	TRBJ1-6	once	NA	CASSLRSTSPLHF	TGTGCCAGCAGCTTGAGAAGCACCTCACCCCTCCACTTT
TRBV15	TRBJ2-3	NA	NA	CATSRRAPDTQYF	TGTGCCACCAGCAGGCGGGCCCCAGATACGCAGTATTTT
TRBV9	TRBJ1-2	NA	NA	CASSVDSTNYGYTF	TGTGCCAGCAGCGTAGACAGCACTAACTATGGCTACACCTTC
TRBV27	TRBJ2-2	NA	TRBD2	CASSGLAEDTGELFF	TGTGCCAGCAGCGGACTAGCGGAGGACACCGGGGAGCTGTTTTTT
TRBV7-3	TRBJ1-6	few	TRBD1	CASSETGRANSPLHF	TGTGCCAGCAGCGAGACAGGGCGGGCTAATTCACCCCTCCACTTT
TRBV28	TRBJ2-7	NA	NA	CASSPPNSDEQYF	TGTGCCAGCAGTCCCCCTAACTCCGACGAGCAGTACTTC
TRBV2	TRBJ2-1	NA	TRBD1	CATGDRAYNEQFF	TGTGCCACCGGGGACAGGGCTTACAATGAGCAGTTCTTC
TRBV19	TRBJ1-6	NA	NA	CASSIREYNSPLHF	TGTGCCAGTAGTATACGGGAATATAATTCACCCCTCCACTTT
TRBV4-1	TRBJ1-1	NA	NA	CASSREGVSNTEAFF	TGCGCCAGCAGCCGAGAGGGCGTTTCGAACACTGAAGCTTTCTTT
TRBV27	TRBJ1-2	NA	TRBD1	CASSPGGWIGYTF	TGTGCCAGCAGCCCAGGGGGGTGGATTGGCTACACCTTC
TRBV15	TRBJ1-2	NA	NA	CATSRDDEGANYGYTF	TGTGCCACCAGCAGAGATGATGAAGGGGCAAACTATGGCTACACCTTC
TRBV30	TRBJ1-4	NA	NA	CAGTYSMYEKLFF	TGTGCCGGGACGTACAGTATGTATGAAAAACTGTTTTTT
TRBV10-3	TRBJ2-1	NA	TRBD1	CAISESGTGNNEQFF	TGTGCCATCAGTGAGTCGGGGACAGGGAACAATGAGCAGTTCTTC
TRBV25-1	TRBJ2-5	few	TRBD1	CASTDRVEETQYF	TGTGCCAGCACGGACAGGGTGGAAGAGACCCAGTACTTC
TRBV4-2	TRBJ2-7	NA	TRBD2	CASSQDPSGGAIEQYF	TGTGCCAGCAGCCAAGATCCTAGCGGGGGGGCCATCGAGCAGTACTTC